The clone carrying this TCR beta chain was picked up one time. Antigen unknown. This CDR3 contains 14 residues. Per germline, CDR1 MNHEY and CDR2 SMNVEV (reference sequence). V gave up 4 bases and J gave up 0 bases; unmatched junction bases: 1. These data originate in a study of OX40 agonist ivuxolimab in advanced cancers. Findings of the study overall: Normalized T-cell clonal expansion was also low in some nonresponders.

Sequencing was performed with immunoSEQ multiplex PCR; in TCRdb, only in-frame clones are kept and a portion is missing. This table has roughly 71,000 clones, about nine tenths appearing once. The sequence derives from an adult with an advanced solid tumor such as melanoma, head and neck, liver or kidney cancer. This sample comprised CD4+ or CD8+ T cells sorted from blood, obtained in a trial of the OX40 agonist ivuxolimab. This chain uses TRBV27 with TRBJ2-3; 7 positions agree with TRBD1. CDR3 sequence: CASSWDRSTDTQYF. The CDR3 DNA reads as TGTGCCAGCAGTTGGGACAGAAGCACAGATACGCAGTATTTT.